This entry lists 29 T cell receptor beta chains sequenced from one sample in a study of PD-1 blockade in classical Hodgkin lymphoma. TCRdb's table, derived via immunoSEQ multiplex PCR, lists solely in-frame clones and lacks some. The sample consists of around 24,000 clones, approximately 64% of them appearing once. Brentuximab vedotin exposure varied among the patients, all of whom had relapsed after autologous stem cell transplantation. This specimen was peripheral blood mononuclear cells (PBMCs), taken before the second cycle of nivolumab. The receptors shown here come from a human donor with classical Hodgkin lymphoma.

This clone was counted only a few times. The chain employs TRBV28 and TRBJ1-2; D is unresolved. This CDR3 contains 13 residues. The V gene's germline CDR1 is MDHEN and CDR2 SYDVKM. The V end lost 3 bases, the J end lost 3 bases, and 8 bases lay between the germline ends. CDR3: CASSLRPYYGYTF. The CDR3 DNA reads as TGTGCCAGCAGTTTGCGGCCGTACTATGGCTACACCTTC.

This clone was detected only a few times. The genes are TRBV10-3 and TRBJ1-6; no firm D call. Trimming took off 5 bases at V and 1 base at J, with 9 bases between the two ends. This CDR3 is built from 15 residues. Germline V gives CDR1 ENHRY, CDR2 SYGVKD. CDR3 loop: CAISFGDSYNSPLHF. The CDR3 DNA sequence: TGTGCCATCAGTTTCGGGGATTCCTATAATTCACCCCTCCACTTT.

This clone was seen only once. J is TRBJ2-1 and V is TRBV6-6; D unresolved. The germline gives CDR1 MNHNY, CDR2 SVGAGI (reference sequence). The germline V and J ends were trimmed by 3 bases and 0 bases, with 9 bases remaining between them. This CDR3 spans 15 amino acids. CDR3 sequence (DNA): TGTGCCAGCAGTTATGAAGGGTACTCCTACAATGAGCAGTTCTTC. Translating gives CASSYEGYSYNEQFF.

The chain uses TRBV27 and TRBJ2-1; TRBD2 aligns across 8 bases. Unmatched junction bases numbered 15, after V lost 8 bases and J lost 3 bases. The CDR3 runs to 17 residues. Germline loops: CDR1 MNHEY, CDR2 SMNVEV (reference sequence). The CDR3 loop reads CASVAHSGGPIYNEQFF. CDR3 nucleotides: TGTGCCAGCGTGGCCCACTCGGGAGGGCCAATCTACAATGAGCAGTTCTTC.

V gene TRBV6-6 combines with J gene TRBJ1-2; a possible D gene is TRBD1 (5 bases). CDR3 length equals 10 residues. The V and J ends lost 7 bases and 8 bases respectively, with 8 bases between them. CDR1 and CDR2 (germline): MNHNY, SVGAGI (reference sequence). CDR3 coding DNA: TGTGCCAGCAAAGGGGTAGGCTACACCTTC. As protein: CASKGVGYTF.

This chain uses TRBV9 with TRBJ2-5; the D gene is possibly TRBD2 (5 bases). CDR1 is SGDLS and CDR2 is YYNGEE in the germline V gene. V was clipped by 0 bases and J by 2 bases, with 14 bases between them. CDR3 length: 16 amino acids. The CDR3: CASSVDPGGRQETQYF. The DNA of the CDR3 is TGTGCCAGCAGCGTAGACCCCGGCGGGCGACAAGAGACCCAGTACTTC.

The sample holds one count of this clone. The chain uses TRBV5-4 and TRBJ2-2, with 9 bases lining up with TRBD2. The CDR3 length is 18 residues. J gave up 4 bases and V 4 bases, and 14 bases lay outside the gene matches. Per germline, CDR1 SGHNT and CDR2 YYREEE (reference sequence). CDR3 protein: CASSLVGGGGAGTGELFF. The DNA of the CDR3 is TGTGCCAGCAGCCTAGTTGGAGGCGGGGGGGCGGGCACCGGGGAGCTGTTTTTT.

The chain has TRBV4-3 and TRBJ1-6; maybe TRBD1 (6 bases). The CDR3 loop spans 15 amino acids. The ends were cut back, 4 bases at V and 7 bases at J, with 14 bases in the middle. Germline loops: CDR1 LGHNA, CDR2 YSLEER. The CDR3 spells CASSRRDTENSPLHF. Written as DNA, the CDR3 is TGCGCCAGCAGCCGCCGGGACACTGAGAATTCACCCCTCCACTTT.

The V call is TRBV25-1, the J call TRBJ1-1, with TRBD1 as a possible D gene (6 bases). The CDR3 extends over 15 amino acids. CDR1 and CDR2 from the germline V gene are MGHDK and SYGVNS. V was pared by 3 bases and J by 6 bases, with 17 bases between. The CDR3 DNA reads TGTGCCAGCAGTGACGGGGGGCTAGACTACGCTGAAGCTTTCTTT. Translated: CASSDGGLDYAEAFF.

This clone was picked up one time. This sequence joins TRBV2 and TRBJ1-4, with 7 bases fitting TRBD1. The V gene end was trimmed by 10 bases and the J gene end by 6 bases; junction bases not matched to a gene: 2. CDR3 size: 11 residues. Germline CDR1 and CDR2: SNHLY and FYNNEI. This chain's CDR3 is CATGQDEKLFF. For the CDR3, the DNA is TGTGCCACAGGACAGGATGAAAAACTGTTTTTT.

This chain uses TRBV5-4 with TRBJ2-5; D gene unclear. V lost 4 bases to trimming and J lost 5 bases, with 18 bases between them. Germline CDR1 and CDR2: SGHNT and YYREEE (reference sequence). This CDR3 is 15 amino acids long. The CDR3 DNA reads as TGTGCCAGCAGCCCCCCTAACAGTGGAGTGGAGACCCAGTACTTC. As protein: CASSPPNSGVETQYF. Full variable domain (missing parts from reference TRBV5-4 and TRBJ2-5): ETGVTQSPTHLIKTRGQQVTLRCSSQSGHNTVSWYQQALGQGPQFIFQYYREEENGRGNFPPRFSGLQFPNYSSELNVNALELDDSALYLCASSPPNSGVETQYFGPGTRLLVL.

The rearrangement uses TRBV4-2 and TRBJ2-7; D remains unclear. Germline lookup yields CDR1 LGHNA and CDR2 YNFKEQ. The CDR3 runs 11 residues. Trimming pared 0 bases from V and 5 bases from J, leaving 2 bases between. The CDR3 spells CASSQDNEQYF. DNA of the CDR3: TGTGCCAGCAGCCAAGACAACGAGCAGTACTTC.

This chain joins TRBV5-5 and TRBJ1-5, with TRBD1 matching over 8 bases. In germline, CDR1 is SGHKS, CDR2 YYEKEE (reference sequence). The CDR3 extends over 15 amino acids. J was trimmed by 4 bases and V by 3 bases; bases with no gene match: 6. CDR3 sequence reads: CASSYWTGPNQPQHF. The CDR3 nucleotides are TGTGCCAGCAGCTACTGGACAGGGCCAAATCAGCCCCAGCATTTT.

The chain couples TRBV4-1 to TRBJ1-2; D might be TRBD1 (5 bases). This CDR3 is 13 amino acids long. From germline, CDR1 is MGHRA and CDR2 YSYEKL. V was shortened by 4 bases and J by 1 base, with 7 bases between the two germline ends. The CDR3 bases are TGCGCCAGCAGCCCGGGACTTAACTATGGCTACACCTTC. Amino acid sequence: CASSPGLNYGYTF.

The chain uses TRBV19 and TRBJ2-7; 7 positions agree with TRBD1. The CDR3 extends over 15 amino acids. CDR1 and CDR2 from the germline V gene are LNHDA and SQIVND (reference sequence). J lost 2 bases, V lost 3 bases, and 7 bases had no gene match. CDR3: CASSIRWTGAYEQYF. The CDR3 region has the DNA TGTGCCAGTAGTATTCGTTGGACAGGAGCCTACGAGCAGTACTTC.

The CDR3 DNA is TGCGCCAGCAGCCAAGATGGGACTAGCACAGATACGCAGTATTTT. Its translation is CASSQDGTSTDTQYF. V gene TRBV4-3 combines with J gene TRBJ2-3; D may be TRBD2 (6 bases). Deletions cut 0 bases from V and 0 bases from J, with 7 bases between. Per germline, CDR1 LGHNA and CDR2 YSLEER. The CDR3 sequence is 15 residues long.

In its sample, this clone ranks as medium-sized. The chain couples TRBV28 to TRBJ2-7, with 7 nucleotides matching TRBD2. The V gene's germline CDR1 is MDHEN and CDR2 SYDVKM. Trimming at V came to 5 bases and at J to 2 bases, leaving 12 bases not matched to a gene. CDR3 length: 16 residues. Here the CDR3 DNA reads TGTGCCAGCAGTCCCCTAGGGGAGGGGTCGACCTACGAGCAGTACTTC. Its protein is CASSPLGEGSTYEQYF.

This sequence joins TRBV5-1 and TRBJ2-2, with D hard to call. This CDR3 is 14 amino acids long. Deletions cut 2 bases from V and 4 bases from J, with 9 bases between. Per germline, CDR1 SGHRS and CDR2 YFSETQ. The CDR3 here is CASSFFDGTGELFF. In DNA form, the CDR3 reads TGCGCCAGCAGCTTTTTTGACGGCACCGGGGAGCTGTTTTTT.

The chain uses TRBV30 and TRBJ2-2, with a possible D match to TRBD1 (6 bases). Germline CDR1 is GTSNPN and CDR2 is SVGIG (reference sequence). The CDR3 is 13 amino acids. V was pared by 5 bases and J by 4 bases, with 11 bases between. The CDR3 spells CAWGQTGTGELFF. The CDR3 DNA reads TGTGCCTGGGGACAGACAGGCACCGGGGAGCTGTTTTTT.

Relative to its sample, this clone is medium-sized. CDR3 residues: CASSPRWGNQPQHF. CDR3 nucleotides: TGTGCCAGCAGTCCGCGTTGGGGCAATCAGCCCCAGCATTTT. The J gene is TRBJ1-5, the V gene TRBV6-5; D is ambiguous. Germline V gene lookup returns CDR1 MNHEY and CDR2 SVGAGI. This CDR3 has 14 residues. V was clipped by 5 bases and J by 2 bases, with 10 bases between them.

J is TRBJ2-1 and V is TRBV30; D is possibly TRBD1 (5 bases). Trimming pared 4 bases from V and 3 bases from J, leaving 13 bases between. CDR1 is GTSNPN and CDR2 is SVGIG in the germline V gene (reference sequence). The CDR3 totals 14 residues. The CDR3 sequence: CAWTQALHYNEQFF. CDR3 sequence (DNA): TGTGCCTGGACACAGGCCCTGCACTACAATGAGCAGTTCTTC. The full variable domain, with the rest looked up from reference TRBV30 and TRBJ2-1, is SQTIHQWPATLVQPVGSPLSLECTVEGTSNPNLYWYRQAAGRGLQLLFYSVGIGQISSEVPQNLSASRPQDRQFILSSKKLLLSDSGFYLCAWTQALHYNEQFFGPGTRLTVL.

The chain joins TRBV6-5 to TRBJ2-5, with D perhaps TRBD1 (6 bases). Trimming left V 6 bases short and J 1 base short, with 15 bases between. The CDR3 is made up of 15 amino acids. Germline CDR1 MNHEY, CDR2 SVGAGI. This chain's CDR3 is CASSPVTGSQETQYF. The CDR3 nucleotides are TGTGCCAGCAGCCCTGTCACAGGGTCCCAAGAGACCCAGTACTTC.

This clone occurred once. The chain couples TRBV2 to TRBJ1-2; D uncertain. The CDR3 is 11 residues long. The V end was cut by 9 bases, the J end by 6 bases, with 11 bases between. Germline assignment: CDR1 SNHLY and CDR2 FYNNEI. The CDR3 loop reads CASTPRDGYTF. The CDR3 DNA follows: TGTGCCAGTACCCCCCGGGATGGCTACACCTTC.

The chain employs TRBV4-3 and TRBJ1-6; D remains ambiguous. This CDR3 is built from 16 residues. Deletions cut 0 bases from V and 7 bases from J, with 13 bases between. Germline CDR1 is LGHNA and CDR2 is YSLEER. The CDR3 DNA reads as TGCGCCAGCAGCCAAGACTGGCCGTCTAAGAATTCACCCCTCCACTTT. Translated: CASSQDWPSKNSPLHF.

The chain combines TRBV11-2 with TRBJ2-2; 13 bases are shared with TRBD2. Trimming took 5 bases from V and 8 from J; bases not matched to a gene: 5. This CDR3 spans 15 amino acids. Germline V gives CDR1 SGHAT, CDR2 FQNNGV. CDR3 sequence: CASSRGLAGVGELFF. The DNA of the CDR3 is TGTGCCAGCAGCCGAGGACTAGCGGGAGTGGGGGAGCTGTTTTTT.

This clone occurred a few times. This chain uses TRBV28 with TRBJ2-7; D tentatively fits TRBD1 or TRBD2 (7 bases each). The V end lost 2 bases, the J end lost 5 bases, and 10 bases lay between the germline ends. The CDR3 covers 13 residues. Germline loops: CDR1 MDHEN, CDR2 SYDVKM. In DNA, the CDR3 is TGTGCCAGCAGTTTAGCAGGGGGGGACGAGCAGTACTTC. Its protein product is CASSLAGGDEQYF. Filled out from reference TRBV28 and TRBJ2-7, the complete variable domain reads DVKVTQSSRYLVKRTGEKVFLECVQDMDHENMFWYRQDPGLGLRLIYFSYDVKMKEKGDIPEGYSVSREKKERFSLILESASTNQTSMYLCASSLAGGDEQYFGPGTRLTVT.

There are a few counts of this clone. The CDR3 DNA reads as TGTGCCAGCAGCCCGGACTCTGGAAACACCATATATTTT. Its translation: CASSPDSGNTIYF. The V gene is TRBV6-5, the J gene TRBJ1-3; D gene unclear. V dropped 6 bases and J dropped 0 bases, with 6 bases sitting between them. Germline V CDR1 and CDR2: MNHEY, SVGAGI. The CDR3 is made up of 13 amino acids.

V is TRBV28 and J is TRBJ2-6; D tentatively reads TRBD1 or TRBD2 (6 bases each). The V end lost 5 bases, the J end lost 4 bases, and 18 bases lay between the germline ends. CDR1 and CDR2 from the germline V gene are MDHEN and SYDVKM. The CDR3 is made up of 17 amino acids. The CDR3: CASSPDRRGAGANVLTF. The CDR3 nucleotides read TGTGCCAGCAGTCCCGACAGGAGGGGAGCCGGGGCCAACGTCCTGACTTTC.

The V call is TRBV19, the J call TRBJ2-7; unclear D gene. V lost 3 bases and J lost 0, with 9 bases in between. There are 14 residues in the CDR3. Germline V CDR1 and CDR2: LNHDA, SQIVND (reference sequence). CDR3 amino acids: CASSIGPTSYEQYF. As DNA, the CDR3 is TGTGCCAGTAGTATTGGGCCGACCTCCTACGAGCAGTACTTC.